This T cell receptor (beta chain) was obtained from a study of blood T cell repertoires in COVID-19. Whole-study context: The samples span acute and convalescent COVID-19 from the United States, Italy and Spain. PBMCs, B-cell-depleted T cells, or T cells provided the cDNA or gDNA that made up the material.

Looked up from germline, CDR1 is SNHLY and CDR2 is FYNNEI. Trimming removed 6 bases at V and 8 bases at J, with 16 bases between. CDR3 length equals 13 residues. The assay was immunoSEQ multiplex PCR, and TCRdb's table has in-frame clones only and misses some. The table has fewer than 120,000 clones, about 85% seen once; the top ten hold roughly 5%. The genes are TRBV2 and TRBJ1-2; D is perhaps TRBD1 (5 bases). Sequenced: peripheral blood. The TCR comes from a human donor in a cohort sampled during active COVID-19. This CDR3 reads CASRETQGFGYTF. CDR3 in DNA: TGTGCCAGCAGGGAGACCCAGGGCTTCGGCTACACCTTC.